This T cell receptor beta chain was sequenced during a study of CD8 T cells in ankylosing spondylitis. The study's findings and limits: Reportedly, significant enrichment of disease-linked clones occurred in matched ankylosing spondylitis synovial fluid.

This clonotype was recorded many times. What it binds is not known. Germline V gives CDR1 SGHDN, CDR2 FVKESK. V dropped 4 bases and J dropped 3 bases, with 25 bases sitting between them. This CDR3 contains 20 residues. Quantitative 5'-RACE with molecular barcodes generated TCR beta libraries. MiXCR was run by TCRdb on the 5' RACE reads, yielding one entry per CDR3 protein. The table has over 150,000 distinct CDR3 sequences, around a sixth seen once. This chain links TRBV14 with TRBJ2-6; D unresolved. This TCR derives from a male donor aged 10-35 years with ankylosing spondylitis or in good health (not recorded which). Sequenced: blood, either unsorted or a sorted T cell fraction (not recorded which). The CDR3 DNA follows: TGTGCCAGCAGCCCGCTCGGACGGGCCCTTCCCTTTTTTGGGGCCAACGTCCTGACTTTC. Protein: CASSPLGRALPFFGANVLTF.